The 16 T cell receptor beta chains below were found in one sample sequenced in a study of blood T cell repertoires in COVID-19. This table comes from immunoSEQ multiplex PCR, and its TCRdb copy is limited to in-frame clones, with some not included. The repertoire includes approximately 150,000 clones, 85% of them detected once, and 2.6% sits in the top ten. The sequenced material came from peripheral blood. These receptors were collected from a human donor with acute or convalescent COVID-19. The donor label of this sample is uncertain.

The chain is built from TRBV28 and TRBJ2-1, with a possible D match to TRBD2 (6 bases). The CDR3 is 13 residues long. The germline CDR1 and CDR2 sequences are MDHEN and SYDVKM. V was pared by 7 bases and J by 8 bases, with 15 bases between. CDR3 nucleotides: TGTGCCAGCAAGCCGGGACTTAGGCATGAGCAGTTCTTC. Translation: CASKPGLRHEQFF.

This clone was seen just once. The chain is built from TRBV10-3 and TRBJ2-5, with 11 bases that match TRBD2. CDR1 and CDR2 from the germline V gene are ENHRY and SYGVKD. The V and J ends lost 10 bases and 3 bases, in that order; junction bases with no gene match: 7. This CDR3 spans 14 amino acids. CDR3 DNA sequence: TGTGCCACCAACCCGGGACTAGCGGAAGAGACCCAGTACTTC. Its translation: CATNPGLAEETQYF.

The chain employs TRBV7-9 and TRBJ1-1; a weak D match, TRBD1 (6 bases). The CDR3 length is 14 residues. Trimming removed 6 bases from V and 0 bases from J, with 11 bases in between. CDR1 is SEHNR, CDR2 FQNEAQ, per germline (reference sequence). This CDR3 is CASSNGQLNTEAFF. CDR3 in DNA: TGTGCCAGCAGTAATGGACAGTTGAACACTGAAGCTTTCTTT. Variable domain in full (rest from reference TRBV7-9 and TRBJ1-1): DTGVSQNPRHKITKRGQNVTFRCDPISEHNRLYWYRQTLGQGPEFLTYFQNEAQLEKSRLLSDRFSAERPKGSFSTLEIQRTEQGDSAMYLCASSNGQLNTEAFFGQGTRLTVV.

V and J are TRBV5-1 and TRBJ2-1, with 9 bases lining up with TRBD1. The length of the CDR3 is 15 residues. CDR1 and CDR2 (germline): SGHRS, YFSETQ. V lost 0 bases, J lost 10 bases, and 8 bases stayed unmatched. This CDR3 reads CASSLAGQGSREQFF. CDR3 DNA: TGCGCCAGCAGCTTGGCCGGACAGGGGTCCCGGGAGCAGTTCTTC.

The chain joins TRBV21-1 to TRBJ2-7; TRBD2 is the table's D call and was not checked against the DNA. TRBV21-1 is a pseudogene. The CDR3 consists of 13 residues. CDR3 DNA: TGTGCCAGCAGCCTCCGGGGTTACTACGAGCAGTACGTC. Its translation: CASSLRGYYEQYV.

The chain joins TRBV7-2 to TRBJ2-1; a weak D match, TRBD1 (5 bases). The germline V and J ends were trimmed by 5 bases and 9 bases, with 8 bases remaining between them. Germline lookup yields CDR1 SGHTA and CDR2 FQGNSA. This CDR3 is 11 amino acids long. The CDR3 reads CASSTDSEQFF. DNA for the CDR3: TGTGCCAGCAGCACTGACAGTGAGCAGTTCTTC.

This chain connects TRBV6-1 to TRBJ2-1; 8 bases fit TRBD2. Germline-derived CDR1 and CDR2 are MNHNS and SASEGT. The CDR3 is made up of 14 amino acids. Trimming took 7 bases from V and 4 from J; bases not matched to a gene: 6. CDR3 residues: CASKTSGYYNEQFF. The CDR3 DNA sequence: TGTGCCAGCAAAACTAGCGGATATTACAATGAGCAGTTCTTC.

The chain joins TRBV3-1 (or the pseudogene TRBV3-2) to TRBJ2-1; D gene unclear. Germline CDR1 LGHDT, CDR2 YNNKEL (reference sequence). The V gene lost 1 base and the J gene lost 9 bases, with 13 bases spanning the gap. The CDR3 consists of 14 residues. The CDR3 coding sequence is TGTGCCAGCAGCCAAGGAGCCCAGGAACGTGAGCAGTTCTTC. This encodes CASSQGAQEREQFF.

A word on this clone: The same CDR3 can be traced to other DNA sequences in this sample. The chain employs TRBV5-1 and TRBJ1-1; 7 bases agree with TRBD1. The V and J ends lost 0 bases and 5 bases, in that order; junction bases with no gene match: 4. Germline V CDR1 and CDR2: SGHRS, YFSETQ. CDR3 length equals 14 residues. The CDR3 coding sequence is TGCGCCAGCAGCTTGGGGCAGGGGGGAACTGAAGCTTTCTTT. Translating gives CASSLGQGGTEAFF. The variable domain in full, completed from reference TRBV5-1 and TRBJ1-1, reads KAGVTQTPRYLIKTRGQQVTLSCSPISGHRSVSWYQQTPGQGLQFLFEYFSETQRNKGNFPGRFSGRQFSNSRSEMNVSTLELGDSALYLCASSLGQGGTEAFFGQGTRLTVV.

The chain has TRBV5-1 and TRBJ1-1; tentatively, D is TRBD1 (5 bases). Germline assignment: CDR1 SGHRS and CDR2 YFSETQ. V was trimmed by 4 bases and J by 7 bases, leaving 11 bases between them. This CDR3 has 12 amino acids. CDR3 sequence reads: CASSPGGVEAFF. The CDR3 nucleotides read TGCGCCAGCAGCCCCGGGGGGGTTGAAGCTTTCTTT.

J is TRBJ2-3 and V is TRBV5-4, with 7 bases that match TRBD1. The CDR3 spans 15 residues. Germline values: CDR1 SGHNT, CDR2 YYREEE (reference sequence). J was trimmed by 0 bases and V by 5 bases; bases with no gene match: 6. CDR3 sequence: CASSFDRASTDTQYF. The CDR3 nucleotides are TGTGCCAGCAGTTTCGACAGGGCCAGCACAGATACGCAGTATTTT. The full variable domain, with the rest looked up from reference TRBV5-4 and TRBJ2-3, is ETGVTQSPTHLIKTRGQQVTLRCSSQSGHNTVSWYQQALGQGPQFIFQYYREEENGRGNFPPRFSGLQFPNYSSELNVNALELDDSALYLCASSFDRASTDTQYFGPGTRLTVL.

The gene calls are TRBV18 and TRBJ1-1; D call uncertain. Trimming shortened V by 4 bases and J by 2 bases, and 11 bases separated the two germline ends. In germline, CDR1 is KGHSH, CDR2 LQKENI. This CDR3 is built from 14 residues. This chain's CDR3 is CASSRAEANTEAFF. The CDR3 DNA is TGTGCCAGCTCACGGGCGGAGGCTAACACTGAAGCTTTCTTT.

V and J are TRBV24-1 and TRBJ2-2; TRBD1 matches at 9 bases. Germline V gives CDR1 KGHDR, CDR2 SFDVKD. J lost 6 bases, V lost 1 base, and 5 bases had no gene match. The CDR3 contains 16 residues. CDR3 sequence: CATSDFGTGTAGELFF. Here the CDR3 DNA reads TGTGCCACCAGTGATTTCGGGACAGGGACGGCCGGGGAGCTGTTTTTT.

This chain uses TRBV3-1 (or the pseudogene TRBV3-2) with TRBJ1-5; perhaps TRBD1 as D (5 bases). CDR3 length: 15 amino acids. V shed 4 bases and J shed 4 bases, with 14 bases lying between them. Germline V CDR1 and CDR2: LGHDT, YNNKEL (reference sequence). DNA of the CDR3: TGTGCCAGCAGCCCGAATGGGGGGTCTAATCAGCCCCAGCATTTT. Amino acids: CASSPNGGSNQPQHF.

This chain uses TRBV6-4 with TRBJ2-7, with 9 nucleotides matching TRBD1. With V trimmed by 4 bases and J by 0 bases, 4 bases remained unmatched. Germline CDR1 is MRHNA and CDR2 is SNTAGT. The CDR3 is 15 amino acids. Here the CDR3 reads CASSGGQGYSYEQYV. The CDR3, as DNA: TGTGCCAGCAGTGGGGGACAGGGTTACTCCTACGAGCAGTACGTC.

Here the CDR3 reads CASSLAGATDTQYF. Written as DNA, the CDR3 is TGTGCCAGCAGTTTAGCGGGGGCCACAGATACGCAGTATTTT. The chain uses TRBV28 and TRBJ2-3; TRBD2 is a possible D gene (7 bases). Per the germline V gene, CDR1 is MDHEN and CDR2 is SYDVKM. V was pared by 2 bases and J by 2 bases, with 8 bases between. The CDR3 sequence is 14 residues long.